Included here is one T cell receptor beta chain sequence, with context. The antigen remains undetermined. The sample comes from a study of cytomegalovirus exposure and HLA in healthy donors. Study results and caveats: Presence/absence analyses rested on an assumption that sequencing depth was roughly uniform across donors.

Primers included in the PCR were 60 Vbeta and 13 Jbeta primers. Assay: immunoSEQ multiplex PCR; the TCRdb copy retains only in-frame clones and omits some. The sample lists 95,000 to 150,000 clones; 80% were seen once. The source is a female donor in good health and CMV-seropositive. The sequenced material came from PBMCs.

CDR3 nucleotide sequence: TGCGCCAGCAGCCCTAACAGGGGGGCCCTGTATTCACCCCTCCACTTT. This codes for CASSPNRGALYSPLHF. The chain is built from TRBV5-1 and TRBJ1-6; 8 positions agree with TRBD1. V was pared by 4 bases and J by 8 bases, with 11 bases of the junction left unmatched. CDR3 length: 16 amino acids. Germline CDR1 is SGHRS and CDR2 is YFSETQ. Looking up the rest from reference TRBV5-1 and TRBJ1-6 gives the full variable domain: KAGVTQTPRYLIKTRGQQVTLSCSPISGHRSVSWYQQTPGQGLQFLFEYFSETQRNKGNFPGRFSGRQFSNSRSEMNVSTLELGDSALYLCASSPNRGALYSPLHFGNGTRLTVT.